The 21 T cell receptor beta chains presented below share a single source sample, sequenced in a study of T cell responses to AZD1222 COVID-19 vaccine. Sequenced by immunoSEQ multiplex PCR; TCRdb stores in-frame clones only, minus some. The sample holds about 150,000 clones, 90% seen once. The sequenced sample was peripheral blood, obtained on day 0 of AZD1222 vaccination. These receptors came from an adult in good health.

The chain couples TRBV7-3 to TRBJ2-3; the match to TRBD2 covers 10 bases. Germline V gene sequence: CDR1 SGHTA, CDR2 FQGTGA. The CDR3 length is 16 residues. The trim removed 5 bases at V and 1 base at J, leaving 6 bases unmatched. The CDR3 DNA is TGTGCCAGCAGCCCCGGGCTAGCGGGGGGCACAGATACGCAGTATTTT. Protein sequence: CASSPGLAGGTDTQYF.

This chain links TRBV9 with TRBJ1-2; D call uncertain. Germline V gene lookup returns CDR1 SGDLS and CDR2 YYNGEE. Trimming took 0 bases from V and 5 from J, leaving 14 bases between them. This CDR3 is built from 15 residues. The DNA of the CDR3 is TGTGCCAGCAGCGTAGCTTCGGGCAGTTCTTATGGCTACACCTTC. It is translated as CASSVASGSSYGYTF. The full variable domain, with the rest looked up from reference TRBV9 and TRBJ1-2, is DSGVTQTPKHLITATGQRVTLRCSPRSGDLSVYWYQQSLDQGLQFLIQYYNGEERAKGNILERFSAQQFPDLHSELNLSSLELGDSALYFCASSVASGSSYGYTFGSGTRLTVV.

J is TRBJ1-5 and V is TRBV6-5; tentatively, D is TRBD1 (5 bases). Trimming cost V 0 bases and J 1 base, with 10 bases left between them. The germline V gene has CDR1 MNHEY and CDR2 SVGAGI. This CDR3 has 16 residues. CDR3 sequence reads: CASSYSGALSNQPQHF. In DNA, the CDR3 is TGTGCCAGCAGTTACTCTGGGGCCCTAAGCAATCAGCCCCAGCATTTT.

V and J are TRBV20-1 and TRBJ1-5, with 7 bases that match TRBD1. Trimming at V came to 3 bases and at J to 3 bases, leaving 11 bases not matched to a gene. This CDR3 is built from 16 residues. The germline V gene has CDR1 DFQATT and CDR2 SNEGSKA (reference sequence). The CDR3 DNA sequence: TGCAGTGCTAGTTCCCCGACAGGGTCAAACAATCAGCCCCAGCATTTT. It yields the protein CSASSPTGSNNQPQHF.

This clone has just one count. The V call is TRBV29-1, the J call TRBJ1-2; D remains ambiguous. The CDR3 has 12 amino acids. Trimming left V 7 bases short and J 4 bases short, with 13 bases between. CDR1 is SQVTM and CDR2 is ANQGSEA in the germline V gene. The CDR3 nucleotides are TGCAGCGCCCGCAGGAGTAGCTATGGCTACACCTTC. Its translation: CSARRSSYGYTF.

The V call is TRBV5-6, the J call TRBJ2-7; D unclear. Trimming stripped 0 bases from V and 4 bases from J, with 8 bases between. Germline V gives CDR1 SGHDT, CDR2 YYEEEE. The CDR3 sequence is 13 residues long. This CDR3 is CASSLAVGYEQYF. The CDR3 nucleotides are TGTGCCAGCAGCTTGGCCGTGGGATACGAGCAGTACTTC.

The chain links TRBV7-9 to TRBJ2-2; D remains ambiguous. V was trimmed by 0 bases and J by 10 bases, leaving 12 bases between them. This CDR3 has 14 residues. The V gene's germline CDR1 is SEHNR and CDR2 FQNEAQ (reference sequence). The DNA of the CDR3 is TGTGCCAGCAGCTTAGCTGGGCTCCCCGCGGAGCTGTTTTTT. Residues: CASSLAGLPAELFF.

The rearrangement links TRBV7-9 to TRBJ2-2; D unresolved. The CDR3 has 14 amino acids. V was clipped by 7 bases and J by 4 bases, with 13 bases between them. Germline values: CDR1 SEHNR, CDR2 FQNEAQ (reference sequence). CDR3 DNA sequence: TGTGCCAGCATTCTACTGGGCGTCACCGGGGAGCTGTTTTTT. The encoded protein is CASILLGVTGELFF.

This clone was detected only once. J is TRBJ2-2 and V is TRBV9, with D unclear. Trimming cost V 0 bases and J 5 bases, with 2 bases left between them. The CDR3 contains 12 residues. Germline values: CDR1 SGDLS, CDR2 YYNGEE. CDR3 DNA sequence: TGTGCCAGCAGCGTAGGGACCGGGGAGCTGTTTTTT. Residues: CASSVGTGELFF. The full variable domain, rest sourced from reference TRBV9 and TRBJ2-2, is DSGVTQTPKHLITATGQRVTLRCSPRSGDLSVYWYQQSLDQGLQFLIQYYNGEERAKGNILERFSAQQFPDLHSELNLSSLELGDSALYFCASSVGTGELFFGEGSRLTVL.

The genes are TRBV2 and TRBJ1-5, with D possibly being TRBD1 (6 bases). Between the trimmed V and J ends, which lost 4 bases and 4 bases, there was a span of 11 bases. The CDR3 runs to 14 residues. Per the germline V gene, CDR1 is SNHLY and CDR2 is FYNNEI. The DNA for the CDR3 is TGTGCCAGCAGTGGGGGGGCGGGGAATCAGCCCCAGCATTTT. Encoded protein: CASSGGAGNQPQHF.

This sequence joins TRBV6-5 and TRBJ1-3; D gene uncertain. In germline, CDR1 is MNHEY, CDR2 SVGAGI. The CDR3 is made up of 13 amino acids. Trimming removed 0 bases at V and 4 bases at J, with 4 bases between. The CDR3 DNA reads TGTGCCAGCAGTTACTCGAGGGGAAACACCATATATTTT. Its translation is CASSYSRGNTIYF.

V and J are TRBV7-9 and TRBJ1-4; maybe TRBD1 (6 bases). Germline CDR1 is SEHNR and CDR2 is FQNEAQ (reference sequence). V lost 0 bases to trimming and J lost 3 bases, with 8 bases between them. The CDR3 has 15 residues. The CDR3 here is CASSLAAGANEKLFF. CDR3 nucleotide sequence: TGTGCCAGCAGCTTAGCCGCAGGGGCTAATGAAAAACTGTTTTTT.

Comment on this clone: The same CDR3 also results from other DNA sequences found in this sample. The gene calls are TRBV5-1 and TRBJ1-1; D unresolved. CDR1 is SGHRS, CDR2 YFSETQ, per germline. CDR3 length: 13 residues. V was cut by 2 bases and J by 0 bases, with 5 bases left in between. DNA of the CDR3: TGCGCCAGCAGCTTAGTCGTGAACACTGAAGCTTTCTTT. This codes for CASSLVVNTEAFF.

V usage is TRBV30 and J usage is TRBJ1-6; maybe TRBD1 (6 bases). Germline CDR1 reads GTSNPN; CDR2 reads SVGIG (reference sequence). This CDR3 has 15 amino acids. V was shortened by 0 bases and J by 8 bases, with 14 bases between the two germline ends. The CDR3 DNA sequence: TGTGCCTGGAGTGTATGGGGGGCCGGGGATTCACCCCTCCACTTT. Amino acid sequence: CAWSVWGAGDSPLHF.

V gene TRBV10-3 combines with J gene TRBJ1-2; no reliable D call. This CDR3 comprises 13 residues. The germline CDR1 and CDR2 sequences are ENHRY and SYGVKD. Trimming shortened V by 11 bases and J by 0 bases, and 13 bases separated the two germline ends. The CDR3 reads CASGDSPNYGYTF. CDR3 coding DNA: TGTGCCTCCGGGGATAGCCCTAACTATGGCTACACCTTC.

The chain has TRBV9 and TRBJ2-1, with 8 bases that match TRBD2. Germline CDR1 is SGDLS and CDR2 is YYNGEE. V lost 6 bases and J lost 0; bases outside the gene matches: 2. This CDR3 comprises 14 residues. The CDR3 nucleotides read TGTGCCAGCACTCGGGGGGGCTCCTACAATGAGCAGTTCTTC. Translation gives CASTRGGSYNEQFF.

This clone was seen a few times. This chain links TRBV5-1 with TRBJ1-1; no definite D call. Germline V gene sequence: CDR1 SGHRS, CDR2 YFSETQ. This CDR3 has 14 residues. V dropped 0 bases and J dropped 1 base, with 7 bases sitting between them. CDR3 residues: CASSLGMENTEAFF. CDR3 sequence (DNA): TGCGCCAGCAGCTTGGGAATGGAGAACACTGAAGCTTTCTTT.

This clone was seen only once. The DNA of the CDR3 is TGTGCCAGCAGTGAAGACAGGATGGCTGAAGCTTTCTTT. Its translation: CASSEDRMAEAFF. This chain connects TRBV2 to TRBJ1-1, with D tentatively TRBD1 (5 bases). The CDR3 is 13 amino acids. Germline CDR1 is SNHLY and CDR2 is FYNNEI. Trimming pared 1 base from V and 6 bases from J, leaving 9 bases between.

The chain couples TRBV7-3 to TRBJ2-7, with TRBD1 matching 7 bases. With 2 bases clipped from V and 6 bases from J, the junction kept 4 bases outside the gene matches. This CDR3 is built from 13 residues. Germline V gene sequence: CDR1 SGHTA, CDR2 FQGTGA. The CDR3 nucleotides read TGTGCCAGCAGCTTAGACAGGGAAACCGAGCAGTACTTC. Translating gives CASSLDRETEQYF.

This clone occurred many times. The V and J genes are TRBV6-5 and TRBJ1-6; TRBD1 is a possible D gene (5 bases). V shed 6 bases and J shed 6 bases, with 6 bases lying between them. The CDR3 runs 12 residues. Germline assignment: CDR1 MNHEY and CDR2 SVGAGI. The CDR3 DNA follows: TGTGCCAGCAGCCAGGGTAATTCACCCCTCCACTTT. Translation: CASSQGNSPLHF.

The gene calls are TRBV18 and TRBJ2-5, with D possibly being TRBD2 (5 bases). CDR1 and CDR2 from the germline V gene are KGHSH and LQKENI. The germline V and J ends were trimmed by 3 bases and 1 base, with 18 bases remaining between them. The CDR3 has 17 residues. CDR3 sequence: CASSPDSDREFQETQYF. CDR3 sequence (DNA): TGTGCCAGCTCACCGGACTCTGATAGGGAGTTCCAAGAGACCCAGTACTTC.